Shown below are 2 T cell receptor beta chains from a single sample sequenced in a study of control samples from healthy donors and cancer patients. The protocol was immunoSEQ multiplex PCR, while the TCRdb copy is restricted to in-frame clones and leaves out a portion. This table has about 77,000 clones, around 94% appearing once. The sample comprised blood. All receptors derive from a woman aged 55-70 years in good health.

The V call is TRBV7-8, the J call TRBJ2-2, with TRBD2 matching 8 bases. Germline CDR1 is SGHVS and CDR2 is FQNEAQ. Unmatched junction bases numbered 8, after V lost 3 bases and J lost 2 bases. CDR3 length: 17 amino acids. The CDR3 DNA reads as TGTGCCAGCAGCTTGAAGTCCGGGACTAGAAACACCGGGGAGCTGTTTTTT. Amino acids: CASSLKSGTRNTGELFF.

The chain recombines TRBV6-6 with TRBJ2-1; 7 bases map to TRBD2. V lost 6 bases and J lost 8; bases outside the gene matches: 13. The CDR3 has 15 residues. Germline V gives CDR1 MNHNY, CDR2 SVGAGI (reference sequence). Written as DNA, the CDR3 is TGTGCCAGCAGACGCGGGAGCAGCACATCCGATGAGCAGTTCTTC. It translates to CASRRGSSTSDEQFF.